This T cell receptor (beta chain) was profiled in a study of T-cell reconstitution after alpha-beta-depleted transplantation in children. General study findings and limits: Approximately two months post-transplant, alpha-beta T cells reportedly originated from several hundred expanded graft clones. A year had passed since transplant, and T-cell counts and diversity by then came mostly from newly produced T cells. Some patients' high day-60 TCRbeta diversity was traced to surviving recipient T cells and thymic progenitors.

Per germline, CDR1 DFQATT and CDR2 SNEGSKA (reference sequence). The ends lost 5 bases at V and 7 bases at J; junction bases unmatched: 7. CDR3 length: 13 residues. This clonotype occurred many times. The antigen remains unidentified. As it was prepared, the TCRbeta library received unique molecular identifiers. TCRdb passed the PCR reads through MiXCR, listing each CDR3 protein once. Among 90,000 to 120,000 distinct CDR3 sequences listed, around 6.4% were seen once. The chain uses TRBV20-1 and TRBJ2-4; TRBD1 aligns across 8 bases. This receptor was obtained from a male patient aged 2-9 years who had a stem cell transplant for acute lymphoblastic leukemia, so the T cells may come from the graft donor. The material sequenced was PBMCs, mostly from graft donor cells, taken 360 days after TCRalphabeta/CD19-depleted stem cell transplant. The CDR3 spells CSAPPGGGNIQYF. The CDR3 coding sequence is TGCAGTGCTCCTCCAGGGGGCGGGAACATTCAGTACTTC.